The next 21 T cell receptor beta chains were all read from a single sample in a study of human T cells and chemical hapten exposure. One entry per CDR3 protein, called by TCRdb with MiXCR from the RACE reads. The repertoire consists of 150,000 to 200,000 distinct CDR3 sequences, with more than 14% occurring once and the leading ten covering approximately 1.5%. Time point meaning: patch test 1, 2 weeks after DPC sensitization. Treatment meaning: therapeutic diphenylcyclopropenone sensitization with weekly scalp DPC. The sequencing used whole blood, collected in connection with sensitization to the hapten diphenylcyclopropenone (DPC). Receptor source: a woman in her 30s with alopecia areata. Some clones in this sample may be carry-over from other donors' samples.

This clonotype showed up just a few times. The chain links TRBV5-4 to TRBJ2-1; either TRBD1 or TRBD2 may fit D (5 bases each). The CDR3 has 13 amino acids. Trimming cost V 5 bases and J 5 bases, with 11 bases left between them. Germline values: CDR1 SGHNT, CDR2 YYREEE (reference sequence). The CDR3 DNA sequence: TGTGCCAGCAGTACGGGACCACACAATGAGCAGTTCTTC. It translates to CASSTGPHNEQFF. The full variable domain, completed using reference TRBV5-4 and TRBJ2-1, is ETGVTQSPTHLIKTRGQQVTLRCSSQSGHNTVSWYQQALGQGPQFIFQYYREEENGRGNFPPRFSGLQFPNYSSELNVNALELDDSALYLCASSTGPHNEQFFGPGTRLTVL.

This clonotype was counted at least ten times. V is TRBV30 and J is TRBJ2-1, with 8 bases fitting TRBD2. The CDR3 is 13 amino acids. Trimming at V came to 1 base and at J to 9 bases, leaving 5 bases not matched to a gene. Germline CDR1 reads GTSNPN; CDR2 reads SVGIG (reference sequence). The CDR3 DNA is TGTGCCTGGAGTGCGGGGCGGGGGGCTGAGCAGTTCTTC. It yields the protein CAWSAGRGAEQFF.

This sequence joins TRBV6-6 and TRBJ2-7, with D maybe TRBD2 (6 bases). CDR1 is MNHNY and CDR2 is SVGAGI in the germline V gene (reference sequence). The V end was cut by 0 bases, the J end by 0 bases, with 15 bases between. CDR3 length: 17 amino acids. DNA for the CDR3: TGTGCCAGCAGTTACTCGAATGCAGGCGGGACCTCCTACGAGCAGTACTTC. Its translation: CASSYSNAGGTSYEQYF.

J is TRBJ2-5 and V is TRBV11-2; no clear D. The CDR3 runs to 13 residues. Trimming pared 7 bases from V and 4 bases from J, leaving 13 bases between. Germline V gives CDR1 SGHAT, CDR2 FQNNGV. CDR3 sequence (DNA): TGTGCCAGCACCCGAGGAGTCCGAGAGACCCAGTACTTC. Its translation: CASTRGVRETQYF.

The J gene is TRBJ2-1, the V gene TRBV7-2, with 12 bases that match TRBD1. CDR1 and CDR2 (germline): SGHTA, FQGNSA. The ends lost 4 bases at V and 8 bases at J; junction bases unmatched: 3. The CDR3 contains 14 residues. The CDR3 DNA follows: TGTGCCAGCAGCTCGGGACAGGGGGCGCATGAGCAGTTCTTC. This codes for CASSSGQGAHEQFF.

This chain joins TRBV29-1 and TRBJ1-1; no firm D call. CDR1 and CDR2 from the germline V gene are SQVTM and ANQGSEA. The CDR3 has 15 residues. V was shortened by 4 bases and J by 1 base, with 16 bases between the two germline ends. As DNA, the CDR3 is TGCAGCGTTGGTCGATTGGGTGGATCGAACACTGAAGCTTTCTTT. Its protein product is CSVGRLGGSNTEAFF. Based on the CDR3 plus reference TRBV29-1 and TRBJ1-1, the full variable domain is SAVISQKPSRDICQRGTSLTIQCQVDSQVTMMFWYRQQPGQSLTLIATANQGSEATYESGFVIDKFPISRPNLTFSTLTVSNMSPEDSSIYLCSVGRLGGSNTEAFFGQGTRLTVV.

This clonotype turned up a few times. The rearrangement links TRBV12-5 to TRBJ2-1; TRBD2 matches at 8 bases. This CDR3 has 15 amino acids. V gave up 7 bases and J gave up 8 bases; unmatched junction bases: 13. Germline lookup yields CDR1 LGHNT and CDR2 FRNRAP. The CDR3 nucleotides read TGTGCTAGTGCCTTGGGAGGGGCGGGAGGCCATGAGCAGTTCTTC. Translated, it gives CASALGGAGGHEQFF.

The chain employs TRBV4-3 and TRBJ2-5, with 8 bases identical to TRBD2. Per the germline V gene, CDR1 is LGHNA and CDR2 is YSLEER. This CDR3 is built from 15 residues. The V and J ends lost 1 base and 5 bases, in that order; junction bases with no gene match: 6. CDR3 sequence reads: CASSQVGSGEETQYF. The CDR3 DNA reads as TGCGCCAGCAGCCAAGTAGGTAGCGGGGAGGAGACCCAGTACTTC.

The rearrangement joins TRBV7-9 to TRBJ2-7; D is ambiguous. The CDR3 has 13 residues. The V gene's germline CDR1 is SEHNR and CDR2 FQNEAQ (reference sequence). V lost 4 bases to trimming and J lost 2 bases, with 9 bases between them. The CDR3 sequence is CASSSPGTYEQYF. CDR3 DNA: TGTGCCAGCAGCTCTCCGGGCACCTACGAGCAGTACTTC.

This clonotype was seen a few times. Here the CDR3 reads CASSLAPAGGPGNTIYF. The CDR3 DNA sequence: TGTGCCAGCAGCTTGGCGCCAGCAGGGGGGCCTGGAAACACCATATATTTT. The chain joins TRBV5-5 to TRBJ1-3; 7 nucleotides match TRBD1. With V trimmed by 0 bases and J by 2 bases, 8 bases remained unmatched. The CDR3 is 17 amino acids. Germline V lookup: CDR1 SGHKS, CDR2 YYEKEE (reference sequence).

This clonotype came up a few times. This chain links TRBV3-1 with TRBJ2-1; D is perhaps TRBD2 (5 bases). Between the trimmed V and J ends, which lost 1 base and 4 bases, there was a span of 8 bases. The CDR3 has 14 amino acids. Germline values: CDR1 LGHDT, CDR2 YNNKEL (reference sequence). The CDR3, as DNA: TGTGCCAGCAGCCAAGGAGGGCGGTACAATGAGCAGTTCTTC. Translated: CASSQGGRYNEQFF.

This clonotype was seen repeatedly, ten times or more. The V gene is TRBV27, the J gene TRBJ2-2; D not certain. V was clipped by 6 bases and J by 0 bases, with 11 bases between them. The CDR3 covers 15 residues. Germline V gives CDR1 MNHEY, CDR2 SMNVEV (reference sequence). The CDR3 here is CASSLTGPNTGELFF. The CDR3 DNA is TGTGCCAGCAGCTTAACTGGGCCGAACACCGGGGAGCTGTTTTTT.

The chain combines TRBV3-1 with TRBJ1-1; D may be TRBD1 (5 bases). Germline assignment: CDR1 LGHDT and CDR2 YNNKEL (reference sequence). The CDR3 is made up of 14 amino acids. The V end was cut by 5 bases, the J end by 3 bases, with 13 bases between. CDR3 loop: CASSWGGMDTEAFF. The CDR3 bases are TGTGCCAGCAGCTGGGGGGGGATGGACACTGAAGCTTTCTTT.

This sequence joins TRBV12-3 or TRBV12-4 and TRBJ2-7; the D gene could be TRBD1 or TRBD2 (5 bases each). The V gene lost 3 bases and the J gene lost 6 bases, with 12 bases spanning the gap. The CDR3 totals 13 residues. The CDR3 loop is CASSFRLGGEQYF. For the CDR3, the DNA is TGTGCCAGCAGTTTCCGTCTTGGGGGCGAGCAGTACTTC.

This clonotype appeared many times. This chain uses TRBV20-1 with TRBJ1-6; tentative D call: TRBD1 (5 bases). The V end lost 6 bases, the J end lost 16 bases, and 25 bases lay between the germline ends. The CDR3 has 14 amino acids. CDR1 and CDR2 (germline): DFQATT, SNEGSKA (reference sequence). The CDR3 protein is CSASRPGPGPGLHF. The CDR3 DNA sequence: TGCAGTGCCAGTCGCCCGGGACCCGGGCCGGGGCTCCACTTT.

CDR3 bases: TGTGCCACCAGCAGACCCGGGACAGGGACTGAAAAACTGTTTTTT. Residues: CATSRPGTGTEKLFF. The chain has TRBV15 and TRBJ1-4; TRBD1 matches 9 bases. Per the germline V gene, CDR1 is LNHNV and CDR2 is YYDKDF (reference sequence). The CDR3 is 15 amino acids. After removal of 2 bases from V and 7 bases from J, the junction contained 5 bases not matched to a gene.

V usage is TRBV7-2 and J usage is TRBJ1-5; D unresolved. V was pared by 5 bases and J by 5 bases, with 10 bases between. There are 13 residues in the CDR3. Per the germline V gene, CDR1 is SGHTA and CDR2 is FQGNSA. CDR3 DNA: TGTGCCAGCAGCCCCACTCATGATCAGCCCCAGCATTTT. Protein sequence: CASSPTHDQPQHF. Complete variable domain (other parts from reference TRBV7-2 and TRBJ1-5): GAGVSQSPSNKVTEKGKDVELRCDPISGHTALYWYRQSLGQGLEFLIYFQGNSAPDKSGLPSDRFSAERTGGSVSTLTIQRTQQEDSAVYLCASSPTHDQPQHFGDGTRLSIL.

The chain recombines TRBV7-3 with TRBJ2-6; D is uncertain. Germline V CDR1 and CDR2: SGHTA, FQGTGA. The CDR3 contains 15 residues. Trimming shortened V by 5 bases and J by 0 bases, and 8 bases separated the two germline ends. The CDR3 reads CASSPYSSGANVLTF. CDR3 bases: TGTGCCAGCAGCCCCTACAGCTCTGGGGCCAACGTCCTGACTTTC.

In this sample, this clonotype turned up a few times. This chain connects TRBV20-1 to TRBJ1-6; D is unresolved. The CDR3 is 15 residues long. Between the trimmed V and J ends, which lost 7 bases and 3 bases, there was a span of 16 bases. Germline CDR1 and CDR2: DFQATT and SNEGSKA (reference sequence). The CDR3: CSVSSGRLYNSPLHF. The CDR3 nucleotides are TGCAGTGTCTCATCGGGAAGGCTCTATAATTCACCCCTCCACTTT.

The chain joins TRBV2 to TRBJ2-5; 9 nucleotides align to TRBD1. Germline assignment: CDR1 SNHLY and CDR2 FYNNEI. Trimming removed 4 bases from V and 4 bases from J; junction bases left unmatched: 7. This CDR3 has 15 residues. The CDR3 sequence: CASSGPGQGRETQYF. The DNA of the CDR3 is TGTGCCAGCAGTGGACCGGGACAGGGAAGAGAGACCCAGTACTTC.

This clonotype was detected many times. V usage is TRBV20-1 and J usage is TRBJ1-1, with D tentatively TRBD1 (5 bases). The CDR3 runs to 15 residues. Germline V lookup: CDR1 DFQATT, CDR2 SNEGSKA (reference sequence). V was clipped by 0 bases and J by 3 bases, with 14 bases between them. The CDR3 sequence is CSARDWGRVDTEAFF. CDR3 in DNA: TGCAGTGCTAGAGATTGGGGCAGGGTAGACACTGAAGCTTTCTTT.